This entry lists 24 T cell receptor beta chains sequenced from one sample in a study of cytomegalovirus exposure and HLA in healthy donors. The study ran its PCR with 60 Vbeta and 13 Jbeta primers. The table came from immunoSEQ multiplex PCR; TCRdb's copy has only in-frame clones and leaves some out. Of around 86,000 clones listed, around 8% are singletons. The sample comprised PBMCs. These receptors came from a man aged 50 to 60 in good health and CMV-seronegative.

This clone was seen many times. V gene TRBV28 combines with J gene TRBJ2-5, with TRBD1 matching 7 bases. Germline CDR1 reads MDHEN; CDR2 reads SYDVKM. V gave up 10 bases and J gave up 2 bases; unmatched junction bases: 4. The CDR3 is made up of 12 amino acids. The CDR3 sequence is CAISGQQETQYF. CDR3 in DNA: TGTGCCATCTCGGGACAGCAAGAGACCCAGTACTTC.

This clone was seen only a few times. CDR3 coding DNA: TGTGCCAGCAGCCTCCGGGAGGGGAGGGCAGATACGCAGTATTTT. Translated: CASSLREGRADTQYF. The chain couples TRBV5-4 to TRBJ2-3; 8 nucleotides match TRBD2. The germline gives CDR1 SGHNT, CDR2 YYREEE (reference sequence). Trimming at V came to 4 bases and at J to 4 bases, leaving 8 bases not matched to a gene. CDR3 length: 15 amino acids.

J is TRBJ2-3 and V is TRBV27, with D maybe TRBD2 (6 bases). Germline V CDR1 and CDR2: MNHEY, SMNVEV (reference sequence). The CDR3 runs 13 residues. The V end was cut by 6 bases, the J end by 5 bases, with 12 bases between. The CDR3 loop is CASRRGGLDTQYF. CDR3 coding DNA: TGTGCCAGCAGACGAGGAGGGCTAGATACGCAGTATTTT.

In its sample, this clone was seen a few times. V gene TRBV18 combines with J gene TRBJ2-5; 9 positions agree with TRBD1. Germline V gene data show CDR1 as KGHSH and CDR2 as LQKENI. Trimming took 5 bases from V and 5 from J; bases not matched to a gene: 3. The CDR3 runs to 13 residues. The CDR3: CASSRDREETQYF. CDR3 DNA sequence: TGTGCCAGCTCAAGGGACAGGGAGGAGACCCAGTACTTC.

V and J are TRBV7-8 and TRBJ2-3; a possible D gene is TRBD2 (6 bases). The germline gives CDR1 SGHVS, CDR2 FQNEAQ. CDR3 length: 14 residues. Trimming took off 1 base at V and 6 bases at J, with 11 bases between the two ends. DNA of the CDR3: TGTGCCAGCAGCTTAGAGGTGGGGAGGGATACGCAGTATTTT. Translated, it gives CASSLEVGRDTQYF.

CDR3 nucleotides: TGCAGCGTTGAAGACACAGGAAACACCATATATTTT. Amino acids: CSVEDTGNTIYF. The chain combines TRBV29-1 with TRBJ1-3; D not resolved. V gave up 0 bases and J gave up 4 bases, with 4 bases separating them. Germline V gene data show CDR1 as SQVTM and CDR2 as ANQGSEA. The length of the CDR3 is 12 residues.

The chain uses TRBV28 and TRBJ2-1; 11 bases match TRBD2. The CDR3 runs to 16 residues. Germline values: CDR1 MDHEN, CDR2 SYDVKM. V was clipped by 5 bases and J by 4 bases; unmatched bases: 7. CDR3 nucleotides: TGTGCCAGCAGTCTCCTGACTAGCGGGACGTACAATGAGCAGTTCTTC. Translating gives CASSLLTSGTYNEQFF.

The CDR3 reads CASSGPFGGSRELFF. CDR3 DNA: TGTGCCAGCAGCGGGCCATTTGGGGGGTCCCGGGAGCTGTTTTTT. V and J are TRBV9 and TRBJ2-2, with D possibly being TRBD2 (6 bases). V shed 3 bases and J shed 9 bases, with 18 bases lying between them. The CDR3 consists of 15 residues. CDR1 is SGDLS and CDR2 is YYNGEE in the germline V gene.

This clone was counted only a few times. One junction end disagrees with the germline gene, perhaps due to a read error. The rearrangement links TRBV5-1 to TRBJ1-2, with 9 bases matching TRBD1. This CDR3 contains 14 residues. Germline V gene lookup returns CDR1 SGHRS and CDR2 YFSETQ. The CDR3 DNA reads TGCGCCAGCAGATTGGCAGGGACAGGGAATGGCTACACCTTC. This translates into CASRLAGTGNGYTF.

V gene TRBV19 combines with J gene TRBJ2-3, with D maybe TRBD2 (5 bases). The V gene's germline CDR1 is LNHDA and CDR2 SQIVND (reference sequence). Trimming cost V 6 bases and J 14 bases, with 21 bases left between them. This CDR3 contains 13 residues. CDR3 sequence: CASSHGGSGGRYF. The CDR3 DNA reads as TGTGCCAGTAGCCACGGCGGGTCGGGCGGCAGGTATTTT.

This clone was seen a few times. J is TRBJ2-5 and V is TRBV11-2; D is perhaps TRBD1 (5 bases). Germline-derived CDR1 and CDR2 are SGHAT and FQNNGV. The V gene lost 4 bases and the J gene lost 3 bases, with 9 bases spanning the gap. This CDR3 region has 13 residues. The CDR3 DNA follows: TGTGCCAGCAGCTCACAGGCAAAAGAGACCCAGTACTTC. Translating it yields CASSSQAKETQYF.

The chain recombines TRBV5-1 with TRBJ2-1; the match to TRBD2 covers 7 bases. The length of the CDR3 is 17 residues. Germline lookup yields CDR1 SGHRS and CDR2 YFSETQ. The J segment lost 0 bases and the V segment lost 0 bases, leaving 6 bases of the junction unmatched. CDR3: CASSLDLTSTSYNEQFF. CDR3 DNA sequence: TGCGCCAGCAGCTTGGATCTGACTAGCACCTCCTACAATGAGCAGTTCTTC.

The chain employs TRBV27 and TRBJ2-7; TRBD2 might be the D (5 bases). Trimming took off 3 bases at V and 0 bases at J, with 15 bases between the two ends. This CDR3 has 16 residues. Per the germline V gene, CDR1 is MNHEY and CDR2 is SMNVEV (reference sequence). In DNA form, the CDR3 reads TGTGCCAGCAGTTTGTCGGGAAATATTAACTCCTACGAGCAGTACTTC. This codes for CASSLSGNINSYEQYF.

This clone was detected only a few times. CDR3 amino acids: CASSPGTGGSWVPGQYF. CDR3 coding DNA: TGTGCCAGCAGCCCCGGGACAGGGGGCTCTTGGGTACCGGGGCAGTACTTC. The rearrangement links TRBV5-8 to TRBJ2-7, with 12 bases lining up with TRBD1. J lost 9 bases, V lost 4 bases, and 17 bases had no gene match. The CDR3 spans 17 residues. CDR1 SGHTS and CDR2 YDEGEE come from the germline V gene.

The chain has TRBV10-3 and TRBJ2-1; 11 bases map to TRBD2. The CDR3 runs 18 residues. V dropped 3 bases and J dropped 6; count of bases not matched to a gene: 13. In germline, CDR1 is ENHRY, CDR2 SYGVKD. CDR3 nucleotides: TGTGCCATCAGTGACCCAAAGTATAGCGGGGGGGCTCCCAATGAGCAGTTCTTC. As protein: CAISDPKYSGGAPNEQFF.

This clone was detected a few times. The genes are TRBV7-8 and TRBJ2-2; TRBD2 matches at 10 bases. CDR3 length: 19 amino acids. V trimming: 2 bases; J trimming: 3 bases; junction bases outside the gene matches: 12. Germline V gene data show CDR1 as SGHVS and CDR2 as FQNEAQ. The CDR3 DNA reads TGTGCCAGCAGCTTAAAGGGACTAGCGTTGAGGCGAGACACCGGGGAGCTGTTTTTT. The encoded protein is CASSLKGLALRRDTGELFF.

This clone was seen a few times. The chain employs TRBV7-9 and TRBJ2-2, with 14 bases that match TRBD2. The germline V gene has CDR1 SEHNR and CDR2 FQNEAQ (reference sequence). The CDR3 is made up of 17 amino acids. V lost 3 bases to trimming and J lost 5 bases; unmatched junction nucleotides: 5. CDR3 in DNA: TGTGCCAGCAGCTTTGGGACTAGCGGGGGAGAGACCGGGGAGCTGTTTTTT. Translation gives CASSFGTSGGETGELFF.

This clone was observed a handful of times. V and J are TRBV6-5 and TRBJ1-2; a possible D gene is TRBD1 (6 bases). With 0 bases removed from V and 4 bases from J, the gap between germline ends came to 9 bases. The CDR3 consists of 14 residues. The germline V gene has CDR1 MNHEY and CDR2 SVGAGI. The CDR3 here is CASSYSRGIYGYTF. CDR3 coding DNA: TGTGCCAGCAGTTACTCCAGGGGAATCTATGGCTACACCTTC.

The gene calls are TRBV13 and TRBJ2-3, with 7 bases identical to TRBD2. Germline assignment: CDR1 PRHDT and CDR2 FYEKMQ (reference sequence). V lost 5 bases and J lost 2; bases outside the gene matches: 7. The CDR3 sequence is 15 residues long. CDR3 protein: CASSPTAGPTDTQYF. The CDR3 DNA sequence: TGTGCCAGCAGCCCCACAGCGGGGCCCACAGATACGCAGTATTTT.

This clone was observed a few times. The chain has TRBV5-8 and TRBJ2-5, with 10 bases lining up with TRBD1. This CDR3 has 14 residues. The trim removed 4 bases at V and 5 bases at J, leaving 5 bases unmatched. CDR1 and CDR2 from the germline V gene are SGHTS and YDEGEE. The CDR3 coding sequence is TGTGCCAGCAGCCAACTGACAGGGGGCGAGACCCAGTACTTC. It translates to CASSQLTGGETQYF.

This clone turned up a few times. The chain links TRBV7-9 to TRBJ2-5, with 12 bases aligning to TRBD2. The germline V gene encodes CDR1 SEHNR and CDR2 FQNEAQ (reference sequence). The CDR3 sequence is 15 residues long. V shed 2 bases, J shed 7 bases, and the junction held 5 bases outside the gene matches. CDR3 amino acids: CASSLPRTSGVTQYF. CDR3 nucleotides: TGTGCCAGCAGCTTACCCCGGACTAGCGGGGTGACCCAGTACTTC.

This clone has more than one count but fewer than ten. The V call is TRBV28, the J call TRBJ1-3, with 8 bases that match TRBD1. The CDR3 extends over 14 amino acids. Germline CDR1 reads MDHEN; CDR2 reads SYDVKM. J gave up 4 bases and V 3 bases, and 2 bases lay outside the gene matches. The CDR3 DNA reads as TGTGCCAGCAGTTTGGACAGGGCCGGAAACACCATATATTTT. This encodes CASSLDRAGNTIYF.

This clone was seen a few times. The CDR3 loop is CASSLGGARETQYF. CDR3 nucleotides: TGTGCCAGCAGTTTGGGGGGGGCTCGGGAGACCCAGTACTTC. The chain employs TRBV28 and TRBJ2-5, with D maybe TRBD2 (7 bases). Per the germline V gene, CDR1 is MDHEN and CDR2 is SYDVKM. CDR3 length equals 14 residues. Trimming removed 3 bases at V and 5 bases at J, with 13 bases between. The complete variable domain, with remaining parts taken from reference TRBV28 and TRBJ2-5, reads DVKVTQSSRYLVKRTGEKVFLECVQDMDHENMFWYRQDPGLGLRLIYFSYDVKMKEKGDIPEGYSVSREKKERFSLILESASTNQTSMYLCASSLGGARETQYFGPGTRLLVL.

The CDR3 here is CASSLGGAGAKNIQYF. The CDR3, as DNA: TGTGCCAGCAGCCTCGGGGGGGCAGGAGCCAAAAACATTCAGTACTTC. The V gene is TRBV7-6, the J gene TRBJ2-4, with 8 bases lining up with TRBD2. Germline lookup yields CDR1 SGHVS and CDR2 FNYEAQ. The J segment lost 0 bases and the V segment lost 5 bases, leaving 6 bases of the junction unmatched. This CDR3 contains 16 residues.